These 28 T cell receptor beta chains came from one sample sequenced in a study of blood T cell repertoires in COVID-19. Sequenced by immunoSEQ multiplex PCR; TCRdb stores in-frame clones only, minus some. The table lists fewer than 650,000 clones, about 88% of them singletons, with about 8% in the top ten. The sequenced material came from peripheral blood. The origin of the receptors is a woman between 50 and 59 years old with COVID-19, enrolled during active disease.

This clone appeared a single time. The gene calls are TRBV18 and TRBJ2-4; possible D gene TRBD2, 6 bases. V lost 3 bases, J lost 8 bases, and 11 bases lay in between. Germline V gene lookup returns CDR1 KGHSH and CDR2 LQKENI. The CDR3 runs to 13 residues. The CDR3 here is CASSPSPGDIQYF. CDR3 sequence (DNA): TGTGCCAGCTCACCCTCGCCGGGGGACATTCAGTACTTC.

As DNA, the CDR3 is TGTGCCAGCAGCTTCCACCAACTCTCCTACGAGCAGTACTTC. This sequence encodes CASSFHQLSYEQYF. The V gene is TRBV11-2, the J gene TRBJ2-7, with D unresolved. The germline gives CDR1 SGHAT, CDR2 FQNNGV. The CDR3 has 14 residues. Trimming cost V 3 bases and J 0 bases, with 9 bases left between them.

Remarks on this clone: Different DNA sequences within this sample yield the same CDR3. The V and J genes are TRBV6-5 and TRBJ1-1; D remains unclear. From germline, CDR1 is MNHEY and CDR2 SVGAGI. V dropped 5 bases and J dropped 1 base, with 11 bases sitting between them. The CDR3 runs to 14 residues. CDR3 region: CASSPRRGNTEAFF. The DNA for the CDR3 is TGTGCCAGCAGTCCCCGGCGGGGGAACACTGAAGCTTTCTTT.

The genes are TRBV7-2 and TRBJ2-6; D remains unclear. The CDR3 loop spans 15 amino acids. Per germline, CDR1 SGHTA and CDR2 FQGNSA. V gave up 4 bases and J gave up 0 bases, with 7 bases separating them. This CDR3 is CASSSSYSGANVLTF. The CDR3 nucleotides are TGTGCCAGCAGCTCCAGTTACTCTGGGGCCAACGTCCTGACTTTC.

The rearrangement joins TRBV28 to TRBJ2-3; D not certain. CDR3 size: 12 residues. Germline CDR1 and CDR2: MDHEN and SYDVKM. Trimming removed 3 bases at V and 6 bases at J, with 7 bases between. CDR3 residues: CASSLSSDTQYF. CDR3 DNA sequence: TGTGCCAGCAGTTTGAGTTCCGATACGCAGTATTTT.

This rearrangement joins TRBV30 to TRBJ1-2; D unresolved. Germline V lookup: CDR1 GTSNPN, CDR2 SVGIG (reference sequence). The CDR3 runs 14 residues. V was shortened by 1 base and J by 0 bases, with 9 bases between the two germline ends. The CDR3 region is CAWSDSPANYGYTF. CDR3 nucleotide sequence: TGTGCCTGGAGTGACAGTCCGGCTAACTATGGCTACACCTTC.

The chain employs TRBV4-1 and TRBJ2-3, with 8 bases lining up with TRBD1. V was clipped by 3 bases and J by 0 bases; unmatched bases: 5. The CDR3 loop spans 16 amino acids. From germline, CDR1 is MGHRA and CDR2 YSYEKL. CDR3 in DNA: TGCGCCAGCAGCCACGCAGGGGGCTCTAGCACAGATACGCAGTATTTT. This gives the protein CASSHAGGSSTDTQYF.

The chain joins TRBV11-2 to TRBJ2-2; TRBD1 agrees at 7 bases. This CDR3 has 16 amino acids. Germline trimming cut 5 bases from V and 5 bases from J; bases unmatched to any gene: 11. Germline assignment: CDR1 SGHAT and CDR2 FQNNGV. The CDR3 region is CASSIRTGIRTGELFF. As DNA, the CDR3 is TGTGCCAGCAGCATCCGGACAGGAATTCGTACCGGGGAGCTGTTTTTT.

The rearrangement links TRBV2 to TRBJ1-4; D remains unclear. Trimming shortened V by 7 bases and J by 0 bases, and 12 bases separated the two germline ends. CDR1 and CDR2 from the germline V gene are SNHLY and FYNNEI. CDR3 length: 15 amino acids. Here the CDR3 reads CASMWEKATNEKLFF. CDR3 bases: TGTGCCAGCATGTGGGAGAAAGCAACTAATGAAAAACTGTTTTTT.

V usage is TRBV29-1 and J usage is TRBJ1-1, with D uncertain. The CDR3 is 13 residues long. With 4 bases removed from V and 3 bases from J, the gap between germline ends came to 12 bases. The germline gives CDR1 SQVTM, CDR2 ANQGSEA. CDR3 sequence: CSVGIGRDTEAFF. The CDR3 DNA is TGCAGCGTTGGCATCGGGCGGGACACTGAAGCTTTCTTT.

V usage is TRBV4-1 and J usage is TRBJ1-2; weak D call: TRBD1 (5 bases). Germline V gene data show CDR1 as MGHRA and CDR2 as YSYEKL. V was clipped by 2 bases and J by 2 bases, with 15 bases between them. The CDR3 length is 16 residues. The DNA of the CDR3 is TGCGCCAGCAGCCAAAAAAGGGGTGGAGACAACTATGGCTACACCTTC. It encodes CASSQKRGGDNYGYTF.

The chain couples TRBV4-1 to TRBJ1-4; 9 nucleotides match TRBD1. Germline CDR1 and CDR2: MGHRA and YSYEKL. The CDR3 length is 18 residues. Trimming took 0 bases from V and 7 from J; bases not matched to a gene: 12. In DNA form, the CDR3 reads TGCGCCAGCAGCCAAGATCAACAGGGGGCGAGTTTCGGTGAAAAACTGTTTTTT. The encoded protein is CASSQDQQGASFGEKLFF.

The genes are TRBV2 and TRBJ1-1; 7 bases map to TRBD1. V shed 8 bases, J shed 1 base, and the junction held 7 bases outside the gene matches. CDR3 length equals 14 residues. CDR1 and CDR2 from the germline V gene are SNHLY and FYNNEI. Here the CDR3 reads CASSHRGGNTEAFF. The CDR3 nucleotides are TGTGCCAGCTCCCACAGGGGTGGGAACACTGAAGCTTTCTTT. The full variable domain, its missing parts supplied by reference TRBV2 and TRBJ1-1, is EPEVTQTPSHQVTQMGQEVILRCVPISNHLYFYWYRQILGQKVEFLVSFYNNEISEKSEIFDDQFSVERPDGSNFTLKIRSTKLEDSAMYFCASSHRGGNTEAFFGQGTRLTVV.

This sequence joins TRBV6-5 and TRBJ1-2, with D tentatively TRBD1 (6 bases). Germline CDR1 is MNHEY and CDR2 is SVGAGI. There are 14 residues in the CDR3. Trimming left V 5 bases short and J 7 bases short, with 17 bases between. In DNA form, the CDR3 reads TGTGCCAGCAGTCGGATCAACAGGGCCGGTGGCTACACCTTC. Amino acids: CASSRINRAGGYTF.

The V and J genes are TRBV24-1 and TRBJ2-6, with no clear D. Germline V lookup: CDR1 KGHDR, CDR2 SFDVKD. The CDR3 extends over 16 amino acids. With 8 bases removed from V and 2 bases from J, the gap between germline ends came to 15 bases. The CDR3 region has the DNA TGTGCCACCACCCCCAGCCGGAGCGCTGGGGCCAACGTCCTGACTTTC. As protein: CATTPSRSAGANVLTF.

This chain links TRBV30 with TRBJ1-3; D is ambiguous. V was shortened by 4 bases and J by 9 bases, with 16 bases between the two germline ends. Germline V gene sequence: CDR1 GTSNPN, CDR2 SVGIG (reference sequence). The CDR3 sequence is 13 residues long. Here the CDR3 DNA reads TGTGCCTGGAATACCGGGGTGCGGGGCACCATATATTTT. This encodes CAWNTGVRGTIYF.

Only a few counts were recorded for this clone. The V gene is TRBV10-3, the J gene TRBJ1-5; D perhaps matches TRBD1 (5 bases). Germline loops: CDR1 ENHRY, CDR2 SYGVKD. The CDR3 is 13 amino acids. V lost 4 bases and J 5 bases, leaving 9 bases between the germline ends. CDR3 residues: CAISAGADQPQHF. The DNA of the CDR3 is TGTGCCATCAGTGCTGGGGCTGATCAGCCCCAGCATTTT.

The rearrangement joins TRBV19 to TRBJ2-7; no clear D gene. Per germline, CDR1 LNHDA and CDR2 SQIVND (reference sequence). The ends were cut back, 5 bases at V and 2 bases at J, with 13 bases in the middle. This CDR3 is built from 14 residues. CDR3 DNA sequence: TGTGCCAGTAGTTCTCAGACTGGAACCTACGAGCAGTACTTC. Translation gives CASSSQTGTYEQYF.

V and J are TRBV19 and TRBJ1-1; a possible D gene is TRBD1 (6 bases). Trimming cost V 5 bases and J 8 bases, with 9 bases left between them. CDR1 is LNHDA and CDR2 is SQIVND in the germline V gene (reference sequence). This CDR3 comprises 11 residues. The CDR3 nucleotides read TGTGCCAGTAGTTGGGACATAGAAGCTTTCTTT. Amino acids: CASSWDIEAFF.

This chain connects TRBV24-1 to TRBJ1-5; the D gene is possibly TRBD1 (5 bases). The CDR3 is 12 amino acids. Germline V gene sequence: CDR1 KGHDR, CDR2 SFDVKD. V gave up 6 bases and J gave up 10 bases, with 12 bases separating them. CDR3 amino acids: CATSMPGSPQHF. The CDR3 DNA sequence: TGTGCCACCAGTATGCCAGGGTCCCCCCAGCATTTT.

This clone was seen just once. The rearrangement uses TRBV5-6 and TRBJ1-4; perhaps TRBD1 as D (5 bases). Trimming took 4 bases from V and 8 from J, leaving 15 bases between them. The CDR3 covers 14 residues. CDR1 SGHDT and CDR2 YYEEEE come from the germline V gene. Here the CDR3 reads CASSPGREGEKLFF. Here the CDR3 DNA reads TGTGCCAGCAGCCCTGGTCGGGAGGGGGAAAAACTGTTTTTT.

The chain joins TRBV4-1 to TRBJ1-4; tentatively, D is TRBD1 (5 bases). The CDR3 is 17 amino acids. V dropped 0 bases and J dropped 0 bases, with 11 bases sitting between them. In germline, CDR1 is MGHRA, CDR2 YSYEKL. CDR3 in amino acids: CASSQEGLSATNEKLFF. CDR3 DNA: TGCGCCAGCAGCCAAGAGGGACTGTCTGCAACTAATGAAAAACTGTTTTTT.

The chain has TRBV19 and TRBJ1-2; D is unclear. Germline values: CDR1 LNHDA, CDR2 SQIVND (reference sequence). The CDR3 spans 17 residues. Trimming removed 5 bases from V and 0 bases from J, with 19 bases in between. CDR3 sequence (DNA): TGTGCCAGTAGTTTTCGGCCCAATTCGAGGGCTAACTATGGCTACACCTTC. As protein: CASSFRPNSRANYGYTF.

This chain links TRBV5-6 with TRBJ2-5, with a weak D call TRBD1 (5 bases). The length of the CDR3 is 14 residues. The germline CDR1 and CDR2 sequences are SGHDT and YYEEEE. Trimming removed 2 bases at V and 1 base at J, with 9 bases between. CDR3: CASSLVGRQETQYF. Here the CDR3 DNA reads TGTGCCAGCAGCTTAGTGGGGCGCCAAGAGACCCAGTACTTC.

This clone was counted a few times. This sequence joins TRBV5-1 and TRBJ2-2; TRBD2 matches 7 bases. This CDR3 is 15 amino acids long. CDR1 SGHRS and CDR2 YFSETQ come from the germline V gene. After removal of 6 bases from V and 3 bases from J, the junction contained 8 bases not matched to a gene. CDR3 loop: CASNSGTMDTGELFF. CDR3 sequence (DNA): TGCGCCAGCAACTCCGGGACTATGGACACCGGGGAGCTGTTTTTT.

This chain links TRBV9 with TRBJ1-3, with D hard to call. Germline V gene lookup returns CDR1 SGDLS and CDR2 YYNGEE. The germline V and J ends were trimmed by 0 bases and 1 base, with 11 bases remaining between them. This CDR3 contains 16 residues. The CDR3 loop reads CASSVDPGRSGNTIYF. The CDR3 nucleotides read TGTGCCAGCAGCGTAGATCCGGGGAGATCTGGAAACACCATATATTTT.

V is TRBV5-5 and J is TRBJ1-1, with D uncertain. The CDR3 length is 14 residues. Trimming took off 5 bases at V and 1 base at J, with 12 bases between the two ends. Germline CDR1 SGHKS, CDR2 YYEKEE (reference sequence). The CDR3 is CASSWRRTNTEAFF. Here the CDR3 DNA reads TGTGCCAGCAGTTGGAGGAGGACGAACACTGAAGCTTTCTTT.

This clone was recorded once. V and J are TRBV19 and TRBJ1-5, with 10 bases that match TRBD1. The length of the CDR3 is 15 residues. The V and J ends lost 5 bases and 3 bases, in that order; junction bases with no gene match: 4. CDR1 is LNHDA and CDR2 is SQIVND in the germline V gene (reference sequence). CDR3 residues: CASSSTGGSNQPQHF. For the CDR3, the DNA is TGTGCCAGTAGTTCGACAGGGGGCTCCAATCAGCCCCAGCATTTT.